This T cell receptor beta chain was recorded in a study of tissue T cells after allogeneic stem cell transplantation. Here immunoSEQ multiplex PCR was the method, and the copy in TCRdb shows in-frame clones only, minus some. The table includes roughly 2,800 clones, approximately 59% detected once. Concerning this clone: As yet, its antigen is unknown.

The germline CDR1 and CDR2 sequences are SGHTA and FQGTGA. The length of the CDR3 is 12 residues. This research-autopsy study prospectively enrolled adult allogeneic hematopoietic cell transplant recipients with steroid-refractory graft-versus-host disease. Every graft-versus-host disease patient had gastrointestinal disease and got several lines of graft-versus-host disease therapy. Findings of the study overall: Across patients, clones rarely overlapped, yet motif clusters were shared tissue-specifically.

The chain couples TRBV7-3 to TRBJ1-1; D unresolved. This receptor was obtained from a male patient of 60 years or more with steroid-refractory graft-versus-host disease after an allogeneic stem cell transplant. Some T cells may arise from the graft donor. This specimen consisted of ascending colon tissue, obtained at autopsy. This CDR3 is CPAPHMNTEAFF. CDR3 in DNA: TGTCCGGCCCCCCACATGAACACTGAAGCTTTCTTT.